These 17 T cell receptor beta chains share one sample of origin, sequenced in a study of cytotoxic CD8 clonotypes in ibrutinib-treated CLL. Generated by immunoSEQ multiplex PCR, the TCRdb table keeps only in-frame clones and is missing some. The sample comprises 130,000 to 150,000 clones, roughly 83% of which are singletons, and about 13% rests with the top ten. The specimen comprised PBMCs, sampled after 12 months of ibrutinib treatment. These receptors were collected from a human donor with chronic lymphocytic leukemia.

This clone was observed a few times. The chain recombines TRBV28 with TRBJ2-5, with D tentatively TRBD1 or TRBD2 (5 bases each). The CDR3 is 12 residues long. The V gene's germline CDR1 is MDHEN and CDR2 SYDVKM. V was cut by 7 bases and J by 5 bases, with 11 bases left in between. CDR3 in DNA: TGTGCCAGCAACACGGGGCGGGAGACCCAGTACTTC. Translated, it gives CASNTGRETQYF.

This sequence joins TRBV4-3 and TRBJ2-7; D is uncertain. With 0 bases removed from V and 3 bases from J, the gap between germline ends came to 9 bases. The CDR3 is made up of 14 amino acids. Germline V gene lookup returns CDR1 LGHNA and CDR2 YSLEER. In nucleotides, the CDR3 is TGCGCCAGCAGCCAAGATGTCAGGTTCTACGAGCAGTACTTC. This codes for CASSQDVRFYEQYF.

The chain couples TRBV7-2 to TRBJ1-1; D unclear. V was shortened by 0 bases and J by 1 base, with 9 bases between the two germline ends. CDR1 and CDR2 (germline): SGHTA, FQGNSA. The CDR3 has 15 residues. The CDR3 nucleotides read TGTGCCAGCAGCTTAGCTTTCGATGGGAACACTGAAGCTTTCTTT. Translating it yields CASSLAFDGNTEAFF.

This chain uses TRBV7-8 with TRBJ1-4; perhaps TRBD1 as D (5 bases). Deletions cut 4 bases from V and 7 bases from J, with 16 bases between. Germline lookup yields CDR1 SGHVS and CDR2 FQNEAQ. The CDR3 runs 15 residues. As DNA, the CDR3 is TGTGCCAGCAGCTACAGCGGGACCCTGGGTGAAAAACTGTTTTTT. Translation gives CASSYSGTLGEKLFF.

V usage is TRBV5-1 and J usage is TRBJ2-5, with 9 bases fitting TRBD2. The CDR3 extends over 17 amino acids. With 4 bases clipped from V and 1 base from J, the junction kept 11 bases outside the gene matches. Germline V gives CDR1 SGHRS, CDR2 YFSETQ. In nucleotides, the CDR3 is TGCGCCAGCAGCCCGGACGCTAGCGGGGCCGTCCAAGAGACCCAGTACTTC. This encodes CASSPDASGAVQETQYF. The full variable domain, completed using reference TRBV5-1 and TRBJ2-5, is KAGVTQTPRYLIKTRGQQVTLSCSPISGHRSVSWYQQTPGQGLQFLFEYFSETQRNKGNFPGRFSGRQFSNSRSEMNVSTLELGDSALYLCASSPDASGAVQETQYFGPGTRLLVL.

The V and J genes are TRBV5-1 and TRBJ2-5, with D tentatively TRBD1 (6 bases). The CDR3 has 14 residues. In germline, CDR1 is SGHRS, CDR2 YFSETQ. V lost 2 bases, J lost 5 bases, and 13 bases lay in between. The CDR3 reads CASSLQGYAETQYF. The CDR3 nucleotides are TGCGCCAGCAGCTTACAGGGTTATGCGGAGACCCAGTACTTC.

The chain is built from TRBV5-1 and TRBJ2-5; 11 nucleotides match TRBD2. Germline assignment: CDR1 SGHRS and CDR2 YFSETQ. With V trimmed by 2 bases and J by 3 bases, 0 bases remained unmatched. This CDR3 spans 14 amino acids. The CDR3 region is CASSLLAGEETQYF. In nucleotides, the CDR3 is TGCGCCAGCAGCTTACTAGCGGGAGAAGAGACCCAGTACTTC.

The V call is TRBV6-1, the J call TRBJ2-7; either TRBD1 or TRBD2 may fit D (5 bases each). V lost 3 bases and J 2 bases, leaving 11 bases between the germline ends. Germline V CDR1 and CDR2: MNHNS, SASEGT. The CDR3 loop spans 14 amino acids. The CDR3 nucleotides read TGTGCCAGCAGTGAGGGACCCACCACCTACGAGCAGTACTTC. Translated, it gives CASSEGPTTYEQYF.

V usage is TRBV28 and J usage is TRBJ2-7; the D is unclear. Germline CDR1 is MDHEN and CDR2 is SYDVKM. The germline V and J ends were trimmed by 2 bases and 6 bases, with 14 bases remaining between them. The CDR3 runs 14 residues. DNA for the CDR3: TGTGCCAGCAGTTTAGGGCACCGGTCTAGCGAGCAGTACTTC. Translating gives CASSLGHRSSEQYF.

The chain employs TRBV5-1 and TRBJ2-7; 8 positions match TRBD2. The CDR3 length is 14 residues. CDR1 is SGHRS, CDR2 YFSETQ, per germline. J lost 3 bases, V lost 0 bases, and 2 bases had no gene match. CDR3 protein: CASSLVSGNYEQYF. In DNA, the CDR3 is TGCGCCAGCAGCTTGGTTAGCGGGAACTACGAGCAGTACTTC.

This clone was recorded once. The chain combines TRBV2 with TRBJ2-7, with TRBD2 matching over 9 bases. The length of the CDR3 is 16 residues. The V gene's germline CDR1 is SNHLY and CDR2 FYNNEI. Trimming took 8 bases from V and 7 from J; bases not matched to a gene: 18. This CDR3 is CASPRSDRTSEGEQYF. The CDR3 DNA is TGTGCCAGCCCAAGGTCGGACAGGACTAGCGAGGGTGAGCAGTACTTC.

The chain links TRBV7-9 to TRBJ2-7; 10 nucleotides match TRBD2. Losses at the gene ends were 5 bases for V and 2 bases for J; bases not matched to a gene: 12. CDR1 is SEHNR, CDR2 FQNEAQ, per germline (reference sequence). The CDR3 contains 17 residues. The CDR3 coding sequence is TGTGCCAGCAGCGCCCCTGTAGCGGGAGGAGGTACCTACGAGCAGTACTTC. Residues: CASSAPVAGGGTYEQYF.

The CDR3 loop reads CASRESGTGEPNTGELFF. CDR3 sequence (DNA): TGTGCCAGCAGAGAGTCCGGGACAGGGGAGCCGAACACCGGGGAGCTGTTTTTT. This chain links TRBV14 with TRBJ2-2, with TRBD1 matching 10 bases. The CDR3 covers 18 residues. Germline V gives CDR1 SGHDN, CDR2 FVKESK. V dropped 6 bases and J dropped 0; count of bases not matched to a gene: 10.

This clone appeared a single time. The rearrangement uses TRBV5-4 and TRBJ2-7; 12 bases fit TRBD2. Per the germline V gene, CDR1 is SGHNT and CDR2 is YYREEE (reference sequence). The CDR3 spans 15 residues. The ends lost 1 base at V and 5 bases at J; junction bases unmatched: 4. DNA for the CDR3: TGTGCCAGCAGCTTGAGGCTAGCGGGAGGGGACGAGCAGTACTTC. It is translated as CASSLRLAGGDEQYF.

The genes are TRBV6-5 and TRBJ1-1, with 9 bases identical to TRBD1. J was trimmed by 6 bases and V by 5 bases; bases with no gene match: 10. The CDR3 loop spans 15 amino acids. Germline lookup yields CDR1 MNHEY and CDR2 SVGAGI. The CDR3 sequence is CASSASGTGRAEAFF. The CDR3 bases are TGTGCCAGCAGTGCCTCCGGGACAGGGCGGGCTGAAGCTTTCTTT.

This chain joins TRBV7-9 and TRBJ1-2; no clear D gene. Germline CDR1 SEHNR, CDR2 FQNEAQ (reference sequence). This CDR3 has 16 amino acids. The ends were cut back, 5 bases at V and 2 bases at J, with 18 bases in the middle. In nucleotides, the CDR3 is TGTGCCAGCAGCCGCTCCTTTGGAGGCACCAACTATGGCTACACCTTC. Translating it yields CASSRSFGGTNYGYTF.

The chain links TRBV28 to TRBJ2-7, with D hard to call. Looked up from germline, CDR1 is MDHEN and CDR2 is SYDVKM. The CDR3 contains 12 residues. Trimming pared 2 bases from V and 4 bases from J, leaving 6 bases between. CDR3 residues: CASSLAVYEQYF. The CDR3 DNA is TGTGCCAGCAGTTTAGCGGTATACGAGCAGTACTTC.